These 7 T cell receptor beta chains were sequenced from one sample in a study of beta chain features in type 1 diabetes. Whole-study results and caveats: Moderately but significantly shorter TCRB CDR3s were found in Type 1 diabetes patients in all four CD4+ subsets.

These TCRs' antigens remain unknown. Expressed TCRB transcripts were sequenced, since all the RNA that had been isolated was reverse transcribed. Profiled with immunoSEQ multiplex PCR; TCRdb holds only in-frame clones, not every one. The sample carries 150,000 to 190,000 clones, under 13% recorded once. The sample consisted of central memory CD4+ T cells from blood. The receptors shown here come from a man aged 30 to 45 with type 1 diabetes.

The rearrangement uses TRBV4-3 and TRBJ2-2; the match to TRBD1 covers 10 bases. The CDR3 contains 15 residues. V shed 4 bases, J shed 5 bases, and the junction held 4 bases outside the gene matches. Germline V gene lookup returns CDR1 LGHNA and CDR2 YSLEER. CDR3 in amino acids: CASSRGTGETGELFF. CDR3 coding DNA: TGCGCCAGCAGCCGCGGGACAGGGGAAACCGGGGAGCTGTTTTTT.

This sequence joins TRBV6-5 and TRBJ1-5; D unclear. The germline V and J ends were trimmed by 5 bases and 5 bases, with 10 bases remaining between them. The CDR3 consists of 13 residues. CDR1 and CDR2 (germline): MNHEY, SVGAGI. CDR3 protein: CASSNDIYQPQHF. CDR3 nucleotide sequence: TGTGCCAGCAGTAACGACATTTATCAGCCCCAGCATTTT.

This chain uses TRBV10-3 with TRBJ2-3, with 8 bases identical to TRBD2. CDR3 length: 15 residues. CDR1 is ENHRY and CDR2 is SYGVKD in the germline V gene. Losses at the gene ends were 10 bases for V and 2 bases for J; bases not matched to a gene: 11. The CDR3 loop is CATGSTGGNTDTQYF. The CDR3 DNA reads TGTGCCACCGGGTCTACGGGAGGGAACACAGATACGCAGTATTTT.

V usage is TRBV18 and J usage is TRBJ2-5; 9 nucleotides align to TRBD1. Germline assignment: CDR1 KGHSH and CDR2 LQKENI. CDR3 length: 13 residues. The trim removed 6 bases at V and 5 bases at J, leaving 4 bases unmatched. The CDR3 DNA sequence: TGTGCCAGCTCCCCCGGGACAGGGGAGACCCAGTACTTC. Amino acid sequence: CASSPGTGETQYF.

CDR3 DNA: TGTGCCAGCAGCTCTGACAGGGAAAATCAGCCCCAGCATTTT. As protein: CASSSDRENQPQHF. The V call is TRBV7-9, the J call TRBJ1-5; 7 nucleotides line up with TRBD1. Germline V gene sequence: CDR1 SEHNR, CDR2 FQNEAQ (reference sequence). Unmatched junction bases numbered 4, after V lost 4 bases and J lost 4 bases. The CDR3 consists of 14 residues.

The CDR3 coding sequence is TGTGCCTGGAGCTTCATGGGAGGGACCTATGGCTACACCTTC. Its translation is CAWSFMGGTYGYTF. This sequence joins TRBV30 and TRBJ1-2; D might be TRBD1 (5 bases). V lost 3 bases, J lost 4 bases, and 15 bases lay in between. Germline CDR1 and CDR2: GTSNPN and SVGIG (reference sequence). The CDR3 runs to 14 residues.

CDR3 in amino acids: CASSLAARGDTQYF. As DNA, the CDR3 is TGCGCCAGCAGCTTGGCGGCTAGAGGAGATACGCAGTATTTT. The chain couples TRBV5-1 to TRBJ2-3, with D hard to call. CDR3 length: 14 amino acids. CDR1 is SGHRS and CDR2 is YFSETQ in the germline V gene. V lost 0 bases and J lost 5, with 10 bases in between.